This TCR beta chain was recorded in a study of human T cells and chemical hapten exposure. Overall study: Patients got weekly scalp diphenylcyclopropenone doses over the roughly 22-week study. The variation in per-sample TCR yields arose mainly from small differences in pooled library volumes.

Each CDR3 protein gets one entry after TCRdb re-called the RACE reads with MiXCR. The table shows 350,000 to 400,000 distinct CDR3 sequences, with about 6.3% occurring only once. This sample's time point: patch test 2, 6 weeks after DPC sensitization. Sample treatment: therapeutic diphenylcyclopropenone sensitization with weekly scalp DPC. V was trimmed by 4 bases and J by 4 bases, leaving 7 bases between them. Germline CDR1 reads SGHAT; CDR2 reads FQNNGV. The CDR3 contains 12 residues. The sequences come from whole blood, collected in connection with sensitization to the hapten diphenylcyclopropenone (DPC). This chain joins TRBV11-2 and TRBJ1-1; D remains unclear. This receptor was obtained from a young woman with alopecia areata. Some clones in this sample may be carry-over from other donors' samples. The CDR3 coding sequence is TGTGCCAGCAGCTCCTTTCGCACTGAAGCTTTCTTT. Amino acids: CASSSFRTEAFF.